Here is one T cell receptor beta chain with its context. Its target is unknown. This CDR3 has 15 residues. Trimming shortened V by 3 bases and J by 5 bases, and 14 bases separated the two germline ends. The germline CDR1 and CDR2 sequences are LGHNA and YNFKEQ. The data belong to a study of T-cell memory formation after mild COVID-19. Overall study findings and caveats: CD4/CD8 balance held among clones contracting day 15 to 85, and later expanders leaned CD4+.

A 5'RACE reaction primed in the constant segment made cDNA libraries of TCR alpha and TCR beta, and these carried sample barcodes and UMIs. TCRdb reanalysed the 5' RACE reads using MiXCR and keeps one entry per CDR3 protein. The table includes about 340,000 distinct CDR3 sequences, approximately 15% detected once. The receptor was isolated from a man younger than 35 who had mild COVID-19 (a few samples of this study predate the infection). Cell type and time point are not known. The sequenced material came from PBMCs or a T cell subset sorted from them (not recorded which). The chain joins TRBV4-2 to TRBJ2-1; no reliable D call. The CDR3 region is CASSHLGQWDNEQFF. Written as DNA, the CDR3 is TGTGCCAGCAGCCACCTGGGCCAATGGGACAATGAGCAGTTCTTC.